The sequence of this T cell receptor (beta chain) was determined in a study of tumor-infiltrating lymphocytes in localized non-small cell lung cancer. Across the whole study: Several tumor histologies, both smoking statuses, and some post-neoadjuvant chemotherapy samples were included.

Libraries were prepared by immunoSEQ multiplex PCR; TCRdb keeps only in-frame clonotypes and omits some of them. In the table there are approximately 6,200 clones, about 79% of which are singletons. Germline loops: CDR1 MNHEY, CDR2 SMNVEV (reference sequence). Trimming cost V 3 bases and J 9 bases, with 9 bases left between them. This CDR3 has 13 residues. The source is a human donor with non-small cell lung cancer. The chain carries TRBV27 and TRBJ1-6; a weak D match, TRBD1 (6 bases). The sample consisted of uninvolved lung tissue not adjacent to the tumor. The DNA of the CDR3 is TGTGCCAGCAGTTTCCTCAGGGGTTCACCCCTCCACTTT. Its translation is CASSFLRGSPLHF.